Listed below are T cell receptor beta chains from one sample, sequenced in a study of regulatory T cells in long-lasting Graves disease. Using its own MiXCR run on the multiplex PCR reads, TCRdb lists one record per CDR3 protein. Found here are about 420,000 distinct CDR3 sequences, roughly 17% of them singletons; the top ten hold about 25%. These records were also assigned to another study, of T cells in Graves' hyperthyroidism and ophthalmopathy.

Sequenced here: peripheral blood mononuclear cells (PBMCs), sampled at new diagnosis, from a patient treated with antithyroid drugs. All receptors derive from a woman between 18 and 30 years old with Graves disease. CDR3s include the opening cysteine and the closing phenylalanine or tryptophan. The order of the fields is clone size, J gene, V gene, D gene, CDR3 DNA, CDR3 protein. D genes are given only for firm matches. Where a row states a size, it is once, few, many or the class of an expanded clone; other rows omit it.

NA TRBJ1-2 TRBV5-6 NA TGTGCCAGCAGCCACCCGGGTGTGGCAGGATTCTCCTATGGCTACACCTTC CASSHPGVAGFSYGYTF
many TRBJ2-7 TRBV28 TRBD2 TGTGCCAGCAGATTATTCGGGACTAGCCTCTACGAGCAGTACTTC CASRLFGTSLYEQYF
many TRBJ2-7 TRBV20-1 TRBD2 TGCAGTGCTAGGATAGCGGGAGTGTACGAGCAGTACTTC CSARIAGVYEQYF
few TRBJ2-1 TRBV19 NA TGTGCCAGTAGTATGAGGGGCTCCTACAATGAGCAGTTCTTC CASSMRGSYNEQFF
many TRBJ1-4 TRBV7-6 NA TGTGCCAGCAGCTTAGCGGACGAGGTTGGGAGGGAAAAACTGTTTTTT CASSLADEVGREKLFF
many TRBJ2-7 TRBV20-1 NA TGCAGTGCCAGACGGACAGCCGCCTACGAGCAGTACTTC CSARRTAAYEQYF
NA TRBJ2-3 TRBV5-5 TRBD2 TGTGCCAGCAGCTTTCGAGGGACTAGCGGGTTAGGAGATACGCAGTATTTT CASSFRGTSGLGDTQYF
few TRBJ1-2 TRBV3-1 NA TGTGCCAGCAGCCAAGAAGGAGGGAGGAGTGGCTACACCTTC CASSQEGGRSGYTF
many TRBJ2-1 TRBV2 NA TGTGCCAGCTTGGTAGTAAGGTACAATGAGCAGTTCTTC CASLVVRYNEQFF
many TRBJ2-1 TRBV7-9 NA TGTGCCAGCAGCTTAGATTACGGGAGTAGGGATGAGCAGTTCTTC CASSLDYGSRDEQFF
NA TRBJ2-4 TRBV10-3 NA TGTGCCATCAGTGCCCAGGGGAGACAAAACATTCAGTACTTC CAISAQGRQNIQYF
many TRBJ2-3 TRBV19 TRBD1 TGTGCCAGTACGGACAGGGTCGTTTTCCCAGATACGCAGTATTTT CASTDRVVFPDTQYF
few TRBJ2-1 TRBV7-9 NA TGTGCCAGCAGCTTTTCGACGGGACTTATAGGACGGAGCTCCTACAATGAGCAGTTCTTC CASSFSTGLIGRSSYNEQFF
few TRBJ1-1 TRBV19 NA TGTGCGAGTACCCCTTTCGACATCGTGAACACTGAAGCTTTCTTT CASTPFDIVNTEAFF
NA TRBJ2-7 TRBV27 NA TGTGCCAGCAGTTTATTCGCGGGAAAATCCTACGAGCAGTACTTC CASSLFAGKSYEQYF
few TRBJ1-5 TRBV5-6 NA TGTGCCGGCGGGCCGAGCTTTCAGCCCCAGCATTTT CAGGPSFQPQHF
many TRBJ2-5 TRBV14 TRBD2 TGTGCCAGCAGTTTCGGACTAGCGGGTGCAGAGACCCAGTACTTC CASSFGLAGAETQYF
NA TRBJ2-4 TRBV19 TRBD1 TGTGCCAGTAGTATAAGGACAGGGCCGGTTGAAAACATTCAGTACTTC CASSIRTGPVENIQYF
NA TRBJ1-2 TRBV11-2 NA TGTGCCAGCAGTTCCGGTCCTGGCTACACCTTC CASSSGPGYTF
many TRBJ1-1 TRBV29-1 NA TGCAGCGTTGAAAAGTCTAGGGGTTTCACTGAAGCTTTCTTT CSVEKSRGFTEAFF
NA TRBJ2-7 TRBV27 NA TGTGCCAGCAGTTTTCGGGCAGAAGCTCCCTACGAGCAGTACTTC CASSFRAEAPYEQYF
few TRBJ2-1 TRBV9 TRBD2 TGTGCCAGCAGCGTTGCACCTAGCGGGACCTACAATGAGCAGTTCTTC CASSVAPSGTYNEQFF
NA TRBJ2-7 TRBV7-3 NA TGTGCCAGCAGCAAAGACAGAGAAGGCCCCTACGAGCAGTACTTC CASSKDREGPYEQYF
many TRBJ1-2 TRBV28 TRBD1 TGTGCCAGCAGTTTAGTGACAGGGTCATCTTCCGGCGGCTACACCTTC CASSLVTGSSSGGYTF
few TRBJ2-2 TRBV6-1 NA TGTGCCAGCAGGGCCTTAATCGGACCAACCGGGGAGCTGTTTTTT CASRALIGPTGELFF
many TRBJ2-3 TRBV29-1 NA TGCAGCGTTCGCCAGGACAGCACAGATACGCAGTATTTT CSVRQDSTDTQYF
many TRBJ2-7 TRBV28 NA TGTGCCAGCAGCATAGGGTACAGGGAAAACTCCTACGAGCAGTACTTC CASSIGYRENSYEQYF
many TRBJ2-1 TRBV2 NA TGTGCTTCTGCGAAGGGGAGGATTTACAATGAGCAGTTCTTC CASAKGRIYNEQFF
many TRBJ2-1 TRBV5-8 TRBD2 TGTGCCAGCAGCTTGGGGAGCGGGAGAAAGCTTGGCAATGAGCAGTTCTTC CASSLGSGRKLGNEQFF
few TRBJ2-1 TRBV6-1 TRBD2 TGTGCCAGCAGAAAGGGACTAGCGGGAGTCAGCTCCTACAATGAGCAGTTCTTC CASRKGLAGVSSYNEQFF
few TRBJ2-1 TRBV19 NA TGTGCCAGTAGTTTTTATAGCGGCTACAATGAGCAGTTCTTC CASSFYSGYNEQFF
many TRBJ2-2 TRBV28 TRBD2 TGTGCCAGCAGTTTATCTGTTGGACTAGCGGCCATGAACGGGGAGCTGTTTTTT CASSLSVGLAAMNGELFF
many TRBJ2-3 TRBV28 TRBD2 TGTGCCAGCAGTTCCCCGACTAGCGGGAGTGACACAGATACGCAGTATTTT CASSSPTSGSDTDTQYF
NA TRBJ2-7 TRBV28 NA TGTGCCAGCAGTTTCACTAACTACGAGCAGTACTTC CASSFTNYEQYF
few TRBJ2-4 TRBV12-3/TRBV12-4 NA TGTGCCAGCAGACCCGACAGGCCACGTGGCCACACCTTC CASRPDRPRGHTF
few TRBJ2-3 TRBV9 TRBD2 TGTGCCAGCAGCGTAGGATCAGCGGGAGGGACAGATACGCAGTATTTT CASSVGSAGGTDTQYF
NA TRBJ2-2 TRBV3-1 NA TGTGCCAGCAGCCAATGGGGAGTAGGGAACACCGGGGAGCTGTTTTTT CASSQWGVGNTGELFF
few TRBJ1-4 TRBV5-1 NA TGCGCCAGCAGCGCCACAGGGACAACTAATGAAAAACTGTTTTTT CASSATGTTNEKLFF
NA TRBJ2-5 TRBV7-7 NA TGTGCTAGCAGCTTAGTTCCGGGGTCTTTCGAGACCCAGTACTTC CASSLVPGSFETQYF
NA TRBJ2-2 TRBV19 NA TGTGCCAGTAGTATCCTAAAGGGGCACACCGGGGAGCTGTTTTTT CASSILKGHTGELFF
many TRBJ2-5 TRBV29-1 NA TGCAGCGTAGAGAGAAAGGGCCCTGAGACCCAGTACTTC CSVERKGPETQYF
few TRBJ2-4 TRBV3-1 TRBD2 TGTGCCAGCAGCCGAGGTCGGCTAGCGGGGGGTGGGGACATTCAGTACTTC CASSRGRLAGGGDIQYF
many TRBJ2-3 TRBV12-3/TRBV12-4 TRBD2 TGTGCCAGCAGTCCCGATCCTAGCGGGAGTTTCTCAGATACGCAGTATTTT CASSPDPSGSFSDTQYF
many TRBJ2-3 TRBV10-3 NA TGTGCCATCAGTGCGGGGTCGGACACAGATACGCAGTATTTT CAISAGSDTDTQYF
few TRBJ2-4 TRBV5-1 NA TGCGCCAGCAGCTTGGCCGGTTTGAGGACCCAAAACATTCAGTACTTC CASSLAGLRTQNIQYF
many TRBJ2-1 TRBV11-3 NA TGTGCCAGCAGCTCCGGGGGGCTAGTCTCCTACAATGAGCAGTTCTTC CASSSGGLVSYNEQFF
many TRBJ2-7 TRBV6-5 TRBD2 TGTGCCAGCAGTTTACAGAGGACTAGTTTCCCCTACGAGCAGTACTTC CASSLQRTSFPYEQYF
many TRBJ2-1 TRBV20-1 NA TGCAGTGCTAGAGATTGGACCCTCCCGGGCTACAATGAGCAGTTCTTC CSARDWTLPGYNEQFF
many TRBJ2-3 TRBV20-1 NA TGCAGTGCAAGCGGGCGGGAAAGAGGCACAGATACGCAGTATTTT CSASGRERGTDTQYF
many TRBJ1-1 TRBV5-1 NA TGCGCCAGCAGACTTGAGGGGGTCAACACTGAAGCTTTCTTT CASRLEGVNTEAFF